This T cell receptor beta chain comes out of a study of response to subunit inactivated influenza vaccine. General study points: Authors suggested seasonal influenza vaccinations each recruit few new T cells.

Regarding this clonotype: Its antigen is as yet unknown.

From the RT-PCR reads, TCRdb called clonotypes with MiXCR, one entry per CDR3 protein. The data show around 470,000 distinct CDR3 sequences, roughly 7.6% seen once. CDR1 and CDR2 from the germline V gene are SEHNR and FQNEAQ (reference sequence). V lost 5 bases and J 2 bases, leaving 7 bases between the germline ends. The CDR3 extends over 12 amino acids. The rearrangement joins TRBV7-9 to TRBJ2-7; D remains unclear. The sequences come from PBMCs from blood, collected around 25 months after vaccination. The receptor was derived from a man between 50 and 70 years old who received an inactivated influenza vaccine. The CDR3 here is CASSPSTYEQYF. DNA of the CDR3: TGTGCCAGCAGCCCCAGTACCTACGAGCAGTACTTC.